This TCR beta chain is drawn from a study of T cell clonotyping in hematopoietic cell transplantation. Germline lookup yields CDR1 SGHVS and CDR2 FQNEAQ. CDR3 size: 14 residues. Trimming removed 5 bases from V and 0 bases from J, with 10 bases in between. This clone was seen only a few times. The target antigen is unknown. TCRdb's copy holds only in-frame clones and misses some; the assay was immunoSEQ multiplex PCR. The sample yields roughly 12,000 clones, over 40% seen once. Points from the study as a whole: CD4 and CD8 repertoire contributions could not be separated without sorting. Few recipient clonotypes overlapped donors; over 95% were de novo at given depth. Broader posttransplant TCR repertoire diversity was predicted by graft donor and pretransplant recipient Inverse Simpson Index values. Pathologically expanded recipient clonotypes increased progressively from day 30 to day 180 as diversity fell.

V and J are TRBV7-8 and TRBJ1-2; D uncertain. Input material: peripheral blood mononuclear cells. This TCR was sampled from a man in his fifties or sixties in good health. Some clones in this sample may be carry-over from other donors' samples. The CDR3 sequence is CASSPMLANYGYTF. Written as DNA, the CDR3 is TGTGCCAGCAGCCCAATGTTGGCTAACTATGGCTACACCTTC.